The next 7 T cell receptor beta chains were all read from a single sample in a study of cytomegalovirus exposure and HLA in healthy donors. The study ran its PCR with 60 Vbeta and 13 Jbeta primers. Repertoires were generated with immunoSEQ multiplex PCR, while TCRdb's copy carries only in-frame clones and drops some. The data hold 150,000 to 200,000 clones, with roughly 75% observed a single time. The specimen sequenced was PBMCs. Every receptor here comes from a man aged 35-49 years in good health and CMV-seronegative.

This clone was seen more than once but under ten times. The V call is TRBV4-3, the J call TRBJ1-4; D is unresolved. The CDR3 extends over 17 amino acids. Germline V CDR1 and CDR2: LGHNA, YSLEER. Trimming left V 0 bases short and J 7 bases short, with 18 bases between. CDR3 sequence (DNA): TGCGCCAGCAGCCAAGATGGTGTAAGTGGTGCGTTTGAAAAACTGTTTTTT. As protein: CASSQDGVSGAFEKLFF.

The chain is built from TRBV5-4 and TRBJ2-1; D gene ambiguous. V lost 0 bases to trimming and J lost 7 bases, with 14 bases between them. Germline CDR1 SGHNT, CDR2 YYREEE (reference sequence). CDR3 size: 15 residues. For the CDR3, the DNA is TGTGCCAGCAGCTTGGGGGCAGGTTCTACGAATGAGCAGTTCTTC. Protein product: CASSLGAGSTNEQFF.

CDR3: CASSPHGTRGADTQYF. The CDR3 bases are TGTGCCAGCAGTCCCCATGGGACTAGGGGCGCAGATACGCAGTATTTT. This chain uses TRBV2 with TRBJ2-3; the match to TRBD2 covers 8 bases. The CDR3 loop spans 16 amino acids. V trimming: 5 bases; J trimming: 4 bases; junction bases outside the gene matches: 11. Germline V gene lookup returns CDR1 SNHLY and CDR2 FYNNEI.

The chain recombines TRBV15 with TRBJ1-3; D is perhaps TRBD1 (6 bases). CDR3 length equals 13 residues. Germline assignment: CDR1 LNHNV and CDR2 YYDKDF (reference sequence). V was pared by 5 bases and J by 2 bases, with 7 bases between. The CDR3 here is CATSSGAGNTIYF. In DNA, the CDR3 is TGTGCCACCAGCTCAGGGGCTGGAAACACCATATATTTT.

Only a few counts were recorded for this clone. The chain links TRBV30 to TRBJ2-5, with D perhaps TRBD2 (6 bases). V lost 3 bases to trimming and J lost 3 bases, with 8 bases between them. Per germline, CDR1 GTSNPN and CDR2 SVGIG (reference sequence). The CDR3 consists of 12 residues. CDR3 in amino acids: CAWSGGEETQYF. The CDR3 nucleotides read TGTGCCTGGAGCGGAGGGGAAGAGACCCAGTACTTC.

The chain is built from TRBV15 and TRBJ1-5, with D tentatively TRBD1 (6 bases). The CDR3 contains 14 residues. The V end was cut by 5 bases, the J end by 6 bases, with 14 bases between. Germline V gene data show CDR1 as LNHNV and CDR2 as YYDKDF (reference sequence). This CDR3 reads CATSYRERGQPQHF. The CDR3 nucleotides are TGTGCCACCAGCTACAGGGAAAGGGGTCAGCCCCAGCATTTT. The variable domain in full, completed from reference TRBV15 and TRBJ1-5, reads DAMVIQNPRYQVTQFGKPVTLSCSQTLNHNVMYWYQQKSSQAPKLLFHYYDKDFNNEADTPDNFQSRRPNTSFCFLDIRSPGLGDTAMYLCATSYRERGQPQHFGDGTRLSIL.

The genes are TRBV29-1 and TRBJ1-1, with a tentative D call TRBD1 (5 bases). The ends were cut back, 4 bases at V and 1 base at J, with 7 bases in the middle. Germline V gene sequence: CDR1 SQVTM, CDR2 ANQGSEA. The CDR3 has 12 residues. The CDR3 DNA follows: TGCAGCGTTGCCAGGGCGAACACTGAAGCTTTCTTT. It is translated as CSVARANTEAFF. Based on the CDR3 plus reference TRBV29-1 and TRBJ1-1, the full variable domain is SAVISQKPSRDICQRGTSLTIQCQVDSQVTMMFWYRQQPGQSLTLIATANQGSEATYESGFVIDKFPISRPNLTFSTLTVSNMSPEDSSIYLCSVARANTEAFFGQGTRLTVV.